This TCR beta chain stems from a study of early T cells in non-severe SARS-CoV-2 infection. Points from the study as a whole: VDJdb matching, biased toward anti-spike CD8 responses, missed private and CD4 specificities.

The junction had 10 bases not matched to a gene; V was cut back by 0 bases and J by 3 bases. The CDR3 runs to 16 residues. CDR1 DFQATT and CDR2 SNEGSKA come from the germline V gene (reference sequence). This clonotype is judged medium-sized. The antigen remains undetermined. Individual cDNA molecules carried attached unique molecular identifiers. A single record per CDR3 protein comes from TCRdb applying MiXCR to the 5' RACE reads. The sample holds about 31,000 distinct CDR3 sequences, about 5.7% seen once. This chain connects TRBV20-1 to TRBJ2-7; 8 bases align to TRBD1. The receptor was isolated from an adult who was a healthcare worker with PCR-confirmed SARS-CoV-2 infection or an uninfected control (not recorded which). Material for sequencing was whole blood. The CDR3: CSARESLTGDVYEQYF. The CDR3 region has the DNA TGCAGTGCTAGAGAGAGCCTGACAGGGGATGTCTACGAGCAGTACTTC.